These 31 T cell receptor beta chains were all obtained from the same sample, sequenced in a study of response to subunit inactivated influenza vaccine. TCRdb called the RT-PCR reads again in MiXCR, with one record for every CDR3 protein. Found here are hundreds of thousands of distinct CDR3 sequences, around 15% of them singletons; the top ten hold approximately 7.6%. This sample comprised PBMCs from blood, obtained less than 15 days before vaccination. The receptors stem from a man aged 45 to 65 who received an inactivated influenza vaccine.

The V and J genes are TRBV5-6 and TRBJ1-1; 12 bases map to TRBD1. Germline trimming cut 4 bases from V and 4 bases from J; bases unmatched to any gene: 14. CDR1 and CDR2 from the germline V gene are SGHDT and YYEEEE. This CDR3 contains 18 residues. The CDR3 DNA is TGTGCCAGCAGCCTGTCCGGGACAGGGGGCGTGAAGATCACTGAAGCTTTCTTT. It codes for CASSLSGTGGVKITEAFF.

This clonotype has just a few counts. J is TRBJ2-3 and V is TRBV7-2, with 8 bases matching TRBD2. Per the germline V gene, CDR1 is SGHTA and CDR2 is FQGNSA. The CDR3 runs to 14 residues. The V gene end was trimmed by 3 bases and the J gene end by 8 bases; junction bases not matched to a gene: 7. This CDR3 is CASSFYSSGVTQYF. CDR3 coding DNA: TGTGCCAGCAGCTTCTACAGTAGCGGGGTTACGCAGTATTTT.

This clonotype has at least ten counts. The chain couples TRBV28 to TRBJ2-1; D call uncertain. This CDR3 spans 12 amino acids. Trimming left V 4 bases short and J 8 bases short, with 9 bases between. Looked up from germline, CDR1 is MDHEN and CDR2 is SYDVKM. The CDR3 spells CASSSLGDEQFF. For the CDR3, the DNA is TGTGCCAGCAGTTCCCTTGGTGATGAGCAGTTCTTC.

This chain uses TRBV20-1 with TRBJ1-5; tentative D call: TRBD1 (5 bases). Germline CDR1 reads DFQATT; CDR2 reads SNEGSKA (reference sequence). The CDR3 contains 12 residues. Trimming removed 7 bases from V and 4 bases from J, with 11 bases in between. The CDR3 reads CSVSRENQPQHF. The CDR3 bases are TGCAGTGTAAGCAGGGAAAATCAGCCCCAGCATTTT.

The genes are TRBV2 and TRBJ1-6; weak D call: TRBD1 (5 bases). The V gene's germline CDR1 is SNHLY and CDR2 FYNNEI. V lost 2 bases to trimming and J lost 7 bases, with 9 bases between them. The CDR3 is made up of 14 amino acids. CDR3 sequence (DNA): TGTGCCAGCAGTGAATTAAAGGGGAATTCACCCCTCCACTTT. This sequence encodes CASSELKGNSPLHF.

This clonotype has just a few counts. A junction boundary mismatches the germline segment, possibly from a read error. V is TRBV5-1 and J is TRBJ1-2, with TRBD1 as a possible D gene (5 bases). Germline-derived CDR1 and CDR2 are SGHRS and YFSETQ. This CDR3 contains 15 residues. DNA of the CDR3: TGCGCCAGCAGCCAGGGACGGGGCAGAAACTTTGGCTACACCTTC. Translated: CASSQGRGRNFGYTF.

This clonotype was found a few times. V and J are TRBV4-2 and TRBJ2-7, with 9 bases lining up with TRBD1. The length of the CDR3 is 14 residues. Germline CDR1 is LGHNA and CDR2 is YNFKEQ. Trimming at V came to 5 bases and at J to 7 bases, leaving 9 bases not matched to a gene. CDR3 coding DNA: TGTGCCAGCAGCGACCGGGACAGGGCGAGAGAGCAGTACTTC. Encoded protein: CASSDRDRAREQYF.

This clonotype was observed a few times. The chain recombines TRBV30 with TRBJ2-5, with 8 bases lining up with TRBD1. CDR3 size: 14 residues. V was pared by 2 bases and J by 5 bases, with 7 bases of the junction left unmatched. Germline V gene data show CDR1 as GTSNPN and CDR2 as SVGIG (reference sequence). CDR3 sequence: CAWSSGGFRETQYF. The CDR3 bases are TGTGCCTGGAGTTCAGGGGGCTTTAGGGAGACCCAGTACTTC.

This clonotype turned up a few times. The V call is TRBV2, the J call TRBJ2-1; 12 bases are shared with TRBD2. CDR3 size: 13 residues. Germline V CDR1 and CDR2: SNHLY, FYNNEI. V dropped 7 bases and J dropped 9; count of bases not matched to a gene: 4. CDR3 DNA: TGTGCCAGCACTAGCGGGAGGGCTAGTGAGCAGTTCTTC. Protein product: CASTSGRASEQFF.

This clonotype was seen a few times. The V call is TRBV3-1, the J call TRBJ2-7; TRBD2 matches 12 bases. In germline, CDR1 is LGHDT, CDR2 YNNKEL (reference sequence). The CDR3 consists of 19 residues. Trimming removed 0 bases from V and 5 bases from J; junction bases left unmatched: 14. The CDR3 is CASSQDSASGRAKLNEQYF. In DNA, the CDR3 is TGTGCCAGCAGCCAAGATTCGGCTAGCGGGAGGGCCAAGCTAAACGAGCAGTACTTC.

The chain carries TRBV5-1 and TRBJ1-3; TRBD1 is a possible D gene (5 bases). V lost 1 base to trimming and J lost 4 bases, with 12 bases between them. The CDR3 length is 15 residues. The germline CDR1 and CDR2 sequences are SGHRS and YFSETQ. The CDR3 bases are TGCGCCAGCAGCTTGAATCCGGGGCTGGGAAACACCATATATTTT. Translation: CASSLNPGLGNTIYF.

This clonotype was observed a handful of times. The V call is TRBV4-1, the J call TRBJ2-1; TRBD1 agrees at 7 bases. The CDR3 consists of 15 residues. With 7 bases clipped from V and 5 bases from J, the junction kept 11 bases outside the gene matches. CDR1 is MGHRA, CDR2 YSYEKL, per germline. The CDR3 coding sequence is TGCGCCAGCAACCCTTTCGGGACAGAGGACAATGAGCAGTTCTTC. This encodes CASNPFGTEDNEQFF.

This clonotype occurred a few times. The chain uses TRBV2 and TRBJ2-1; 8 bases agree with TRBD2. V shed 7 bases, J shed 10 bases, and the junction held 3 bases outside the gene matches. Germline-derived CDR1 and CDR2 are SNHLY and FYNNEI. CDR3 length equals 11 residues. CDR3 sequence reads: CASKTSVEQFF. CDR3 sequence (DNA): TGTGCCAGCAAGACTAGCGTGGAGCAGTTCTTC.

The chain has TRBV20-1 and TRBJ2-1; possibly TRBD2 for D (6 bases). There are 14 residues in the CDR3. In germline, CDR1 is DFQATT, CDR2 SNEGSKA (reference sequence). V shed 4 bases and J shed 9 bases, with 19 bases lying between them. The chain's CDR3 is CSAITGRGGGEQFF. The DNA of the CDR3 is TGCAGTGCTATTACGGGTAGGGGAGGAGGTGAGCAGTTCTTC.

The chain carries TRBV20-1 and TRBJ2-7; 10 bases match TRBD2. V was pared by 3 bases and J by 3 bases, with 8 bases of the junction left unmatched. Germline V gene data show CDR1 as DFQATT and CDR2 as SNEGSKA (reference sequence). The length of the CDR3 is 15 residues. The CDR3 sequence: CSARSPSGGNYEQYF. DNA of the CDR3: TGCAGTGCTAGGAGCCCTAGCGGGGGAAACTACGAGCAGTACTTC.

The chain joins TRBV7-2 to TRBJ2-7, with unresolved D. Trimming left V 5 bases short and J 5 bases short, with 19 bases between. Germline-derived CDR1 and CDR2 are SGHTA and FQGNSA. This CDR3 region has 15 residues. The CDR3 reads CASSPLWGFYDEQYF. CDR3 nucleotide sequence: TGTGCCAGCAGCCCCCTGTGGGGTTTCTACGACGAGCAGTACTTC.

The CDR3 here is CASSYSMGLAGYPPYEQYF. The CDR3 DNA follows: TGTGCCAGCAGTTACTCGATGGGACTAGCGGGGTACCCCCCCTACGAGCAGTACTTC. The rearrangement joins TRBV6-5 to TRBJ2-7; 13 bases fit TRBD2. The germline V gene has CDR1 MNHEY and CDR2 SVGAGI. The CDR3 length is 19 residues. The V gene end was trimmed by 0 bases and the J gene end by 2 bases; junction bases not matched to a gene: 10.

The chain couples TRBV7-9 to TRBJ2-3; no clear D. The CDR3 length is 12 residues. Between the trimmed V and J ends, which lost 3 bases and 5 bases, there was a span of 6 bases. In germline, CDR1 is SEHNR, CDR2 FQNEAQ (reference sequence). DNA of the CDR3: TGTGCCAGCAGCTTTGGGCTAGATACGCAGTATTTT. Amino acid sequence: CASSFGLDTQYF.

This clonotype was seen more than once but under ten times. The rearrangement joins TRBV6-1 to TRBJ1-2; tentatively, D is TRBD1 (6 bases). Germline values: CDR1 MNHNS, CDR2 SASEGT. V shed 6 bases and J shed 2 bases, with 13 bases lying between them. The CDR3 has 14 amino acids. CDR3 in amino acids: CASRPNRANYGYTF. CDR3 DNA sequence: TGTGCCAGCAGACCTAACAGGGCGAACTATGGCTACACCTTC.

The chain combines TRBV7-9 with TRBJ1-1, with no clear D. Trimming took 5 bases from V and 5 from J, leaving 12 bases between them. Germline CDR1 reads SEHNR; CDR2 reads FQNEAQ (reference sequence). This CDR3 has 13 amino acids. The CDR3 nucleotides are TGTGCCAGCAGCCTGACACGCCTGACTGAAGCTTTCTTT. Protein product: CASSLTRLTEAFF.

J is TRBJ1-2 and V is TRBV28; no firm D call. Trimming took 4 bases from V and 6 from J, leaving 9 bases between them. The CDR3 has 12 amino acids. Germline assignment: CDR1 MDHEN and CDR2 SYDVKM. Here the CDR3 reads CASSSGLDGYTF. CDR3 DNA: TGTGCCAGCAGTTCCGGACTGGATGGCTACACCTTC.

This clonotype occurred many times. This chain's CDR3 is CAISDGTGYSGELFF. CDR3 DNA sequence: TGTGCCATCAGTGACGGAACAGGGTACTCCGGGGAGCTGTTTTTT. V usage is TRBV10-3 and J usage is TRBJ2-2; D might be TRBD1 (6 bases). Trimming shortened V by 3 bases and J by 6 bases, and 14 bases separated the two germline ends. CDR3 size: 15 residues. CDR1 is ENHRY and CDR2 is SYGVKD in the germline V gene.

The genes are TRBV29-1 and TRBJ2-7, with 9 bases identical to TRBD1. CDR1 SQVTM and CDR2 ANQGSEA come from the germline V gene. V dropped 1 base and J dropped 2; count of bases not matched to a gene: 12. The CDR3 runs 17 residues. CDR3 protein: CSVEAPLAGQGAYEQYF. CDR3 sequence (DNA): TGCAGCGTTGAAGCTCCTCTTGCGGGACAGGGTGCCTACGAGCAGTACTTC.

The genes are TRBV3-1 and TRBJ2-1, with 10 bases lining up with TRBD2. Trimming at V came to 0 bases and at J to 15 bases, leaving 5 bases not matched to a gene. This CDR3 contains 13 residues. Germline CDR1 reads LGHDT; CDR2 reads YNNKEL (reference sequence). CDR3 DNA sequence: TGTGCCAGCAGCCAAGATCGGCTAGCGGGAGTGTTCTTC. This encodes CASSQDRLAGVFF.

This clonotype was counted only a few times. This sequence joins TRBV10-3 and TRBJ2-7, with D maybe TRBD2 (5 bases). The germline V gene encodes CDR1 ENHRY and CDR2 SYGVKD. The CDR3 is 11 residues long. V dropped 6 bases and J dropped 5 bases, with 8 bases sitting between them. CDR3 sequence (DNA): TGTGCCATCAGCTTCGGGGACGAGCAGTACTTC. Amino acid sequence: CAISFGDEQYF.

The V gene is TRBV10-3, the J gene TRBJ2-2; D may be TRBD1 (5 bases). CDR1 and CDR2 from the germline V gene are ENHRY and SYGVKD. The ends were cut back, 2 bases at V and 4 bases at J, with 8 bases in the middle. The CDR3 length is 14 residues. CDR3 protein: CAISETQGTGELFF. CDR3 nucleotide sequence: TGTGCCATCAGTGAGACGCAGGGCACCGGGGAGCTGTTTTTT.

J is TRBJ2-3 and V is TRBV6-5, with 9 bases matching TRBD2. CDR3 length equals 16 residues. J gave up 2 bases and V 0 bases, and 3 bases lay outside the gene matches. CDR1 and CDR2 from the germline V gene are MNHEY and SVGAGI. CDR3 in DNA: TGTGCCAGCAGTTACTCAAGCGGGGGGAACACAGATACGCAGTATTTT. Translated: CASSYSSGGNTDTQYF.

Only a few counts were recorded for this clonotype. V is TRBV7-9 and J is TRBJ2-7, with TRBD2 matching 8 bases. CDR1 is SEHNR and CDR2 is FQNEAQ in the germline V gene (reference sequence). Germline trimming cut 2 bases from V and 4 bases from J; bases unmatched to any gene: 4. The CDR3 extends over 14 amino acids. This CDR3 reads CASSLSREVYEQYF. In nucleotides, the CDR3 is TGTGCCAGCAGCTTATCGCGGGAGGTTTACGAGCAGTACTTC.

This chain uses TRBV28 with TRBJ2-3; 8 bases map to TRBD2. The CDR3 runs to 18 residues. Germline CDR1 is MDHEN and CDR2 is SYDVKM. Trimming cost V 3 bases and J 2 bases; bases outside gene matches: 13. CDR3 coding DNA: TGTGCCAGCAGTTTCCGCGCGGGTAGCGGGATAGACACAGATACGCAGTATTTT. Its translation is CASSFRAGSGIDTDTQYF.

Many counts were recorded for this clonotype. The chain is built from TRBV28 and TRBJ2-5, with TRBD2 matching 8 bases. The CDR3 extends over 16 amino acids. The trim removed 2 bases at V and 5 bases at J, leaving 10 bases unmatched. From germline, CDR1 is MDHEN and CDR2 SYDVKM. This chain's CDR3 is CASSLVSLAGGETQYF. As DNA, the CDR3 is TGTGCCAGCAGTTTAGTTTCGCTAGCGGGTGGTGAGACCCAGTACTTC.

This clonotype was seen a few times. The rearrangement links TRBV7-9 to TRBJ2-7; unclear D gene. Per the germline V gene, CDR1 is SEHNR and CDR2 is FQNEAQ (reference sequence). Trimming took off 6 bases at V and 2 bases at J, with 8 bases between the two ends. The CDR3 extends over 12 amino acids. The CDR3 sequence is CASSGVTYEQYF. In DNA form, the CDR3 reads TGTGCCAGCAGTGGCGTAACCTACGAGCAGTACTTC.